This T cell receptor (beta chain) was profiled in a study of OX40 agonist ivuxolimab in advanced cancers. Assay: immunoSEQ multiplex PCR; the TCRdb copy retains only in-frame clones and omits some. This sample has about 73,000 clones, with 85% to 90% found just once. Germline V lookup: CDR1 SGHAT, CDR2 FQNNGV. The trim removed 4 bases at V and 2 bases at J, leaving 3 bases unmatched. CDR3 length equals 14 residues. The clonotype comes from an adult with an advanced solid tumor such as melanoma, head and neck, liver or kidney cancer. Sample: CD4+ or CD8+ T cells sorted from blood, taken in a trial of the OX40 agonist ivuxolimab. This chain connects TRBV11-2 to TRBJ2-7; 9 bases fit TRBD2. CDR3 in amino acids: CASSSWTSAYEQYF. CDR3 DNA: TGTGCCAGCAGCTCATGGACTAGCGCCTACGAGCAGTACTTC. Together with reference TRBV11-2 and TRBJ2-7, the CDR3 gives the full variable domain: EAGVAQSPRYKIIEKRQSVAFWCNPISGHATLYWYQQILGQGPKLLIQFQNNGVVDDSQLPKDRFSAERLKGVDSTLKIQPAKLEDSAVYLCASSSWTSAYEQYFGPGTRLTVT.